A few counts support the clone carrying this TCR beta chain. V was trimmed by 0 bases and J by 0 bases, leaving 11 bases between them. Looked up from germline, CDR1 is SGDLS and CDR2 is YYNGEE. The CDR3 runs to 16 residues. Together with a sample-barcoded 5' primer, a J-beta primer mix was included in a second PCR lasting about 7 to 11 cycles. TCRdb reprocessed the 5' RACE reads via MiXCR and lists one record per CDR3 protein. The sample has roughly 2 million distinct CDR3 sequences, about 50% seen once. The source of the sample is a study of blood T cells in healthy people across ages. About the research overall: About one barcoded beta molecule was captured per two T cells (by template switching).

The V and J genes are TRBV9 and TRBJ2-3, with TRBD1 as a possible D gene (5 bases). Sequencing was carried out using blood. The TCR was taken from a woman aged 40 to 55 in good health. The CDR3: CASSVAGAPSTDTQYF. CDR3 nucleotides: TGTGCCAGCAGCGTAGCTGGGGCCCCTAGCACAGATACGCAGTATTTT.